One and the same sample provided the 27 T cell receptor beta chains below, sequenced in a study of blood T cell repertoires in COVID-19. The protocol was immunoSEQ multiplex PCR, while the TCRdb copy is restricted to in-frame clones and leaves out a portion. The repertoire consists of tens of thousands of clones, with 80% to 85% occurring once and the leading ten covering 1.8%. Sequences were obtained from peripheral blood. Receptor source: a woman aged 55-69 years with acute or convalescent COVID-19.

The J gene is TRBJ1-5, the V gene TRBV19; no firm D call. Trimming took off 9 bases at V and 4 bases at J, with 13 bases between the two ends. This CDR3 contains 13 residues. Germline CDR1 is LNHDA and CDR2 is SQIVND (reference sequence). The CDR3 region is CASGSQRNQPQHF. The CDR3 coding sequence is TGTGCCAGCGGATCACAGAGAAATCAGCCCCAGCATTTT.

The gene calls are TRBV24-1 and TRBJ2-3; 10 bases align to TRBD1. This CDR3 region has 15 residues. Germline V CDR1 and CDR2: KGHDR, SFDVKD. J was trimmed by 3 bases and V by 3 bases; bases with no gene match: 2. CDR3 in amino acids: CATSDRTGGTDTQYF. CDR3 in DNA: TGTGCCACCAGTGATCGGACAGGGGGTACAGATACGCAGTATTTT.

The V call is TRBV6-1, the J call TRBJ2-7, with no clear D. Germline loops: CDR1 MNHNS, CDR2 SASEGT. V lost 1 base and J lost 6, with 16 bases in between. The CDR3 consists of 15 residues. CDR3 sequence reads: CASSEGPESVGEQYF. The CDR3 DNA reads TGTGCCAGCAGTGAAGGACCAGAAAGCGTCGGCGAGCAGTACTTC.

The CDR3 nucleotides are TGTGCCAGCAGCTCCGAATTGTGGGGGGGGAAACTGTTTTTT. Translating it yields CASSSELWGGKLFF. The V and J genes are TRBV6-5 and TRBJ1-4; weak D call: TRBD1 (5 bases). The CDR3 is made up of 14 amino acids. V was trimmed by 6 bases and J by 11 bases, leaving 19 bases between them. Germline CDR1 MNHEY, CDR2 SVGAGI.

The genes are TRBV5-4 and TRBJ1-2, with D possibly TRBD1 on 6 matching bases. The germline V and J ends were trimmed by 0 bases and 2 bases, with 8 bases remaining between them. This CDR3 is built from 14 residues. Germline V gives CDR1 SGHNT, CDR2 YYREEE (reference sequence). CDR3 bases: TGTGCCAGCAGCTTGGCCGGACAGAACTATGGCTACACCTTC. This translates into CASSLAGQNYGYTF.

The chain uses TRBV2 and TRBJ2-3; 9 bases agree with TRBD2. Per germline, CDR1 SNHLY and CDR2 FYNNEI. V lost 7 bases and J lost 1; bases outside the gene matches: 6. The CDR3 consists of 15 residues. Here the CDR3 reads CASTNIAGGTDTQYF. The CDR3, as DNA: TGTGCCAGCACGAATATAGCGGGGGGCACAGATACGCAGTATTTT.

The chain recombines TRBV9 with TRBJ1-1, with TRBD1 matching 8 bases. Germline-derived CDR1 and CDR2 are SGDLS and YYNGEE. The CDR3 runs to 15 residues. V shed 3 bases, J shed 4 bases, and the junction held 8 bases outside the gene matches. The CDR3 is CASSATWTGFTEAFF. The DNA of the CDR3 is TGTGCCAGCAGCGCGACTTGGACAGGGTTCACTGAAGCTTTCTTT.

This rearrangement joins TRBV24-1 to TRBJ2-3; D ambiguous. The V end lost 3 bases, the J end lost 5 bases, and 5 bases lay between the germline ends. Germline assignment: CDR1 KGHDR and CDR2 SFDVKD. This CDR3 contains 12 residues. The CDR3 reads CATSDLVDTQYF. CDR3 DNA sequence: TGTGCCACCAGTGATCTAGTAGATACGCAGTATTTT.

The chain combines TRBV28 with TRBJ2-7; 7 bases are shared with TRBD1. The CDR3 contains 15 residues. In germline, CDR1 is MDHEN, CDR2 SYDVKM. The trim removed 6 bases at V and 0 bases at J, leaving 8 bases unmatched. CDR3 residues: CASRSSGQLSYEQYF. In DNA, the CDR3 is TGTGCCAGCAGGAGCTCGGGACAGCTCTCCTACGAGCAGTACTTC.

This clone was seen only once. The chain uses TRBV5-1 and TRBJ2-3; TRBD2 aligns across 13 bases. V lost 3 bases, J lost 5 bases, and 9 bases stayed unmatched. The CDR3 loop spans 17 amino acids. Germline CDR1 and CDR2: SGHRS and YFSETQ. The CDR3 coding sequence is TGCGCCAGCAGCTGGCCTCCCGGGACTAGCGGGGAAGATACGCAGTATTTT. Protein: CASSWPPGTSGEDTQYF.

The chain has TRBV10-1 and TRBJ1-1, with D possibly being TRBD1 (6 bases). The V gene lost 0 bases and the J gene lost 0 bases, with 8 bases spanning the gap. The CDR3 is 15 residues long. From germline, CDR1 is WNHNN and CDR2 SYGVQD (reference sequence). CDR3 loop: CASSESRGMNTEAFF. CDR3 coding DNA: TGCGCCAGCAGTGAGTCGAGGGGGATGAACACTGAAGCTTTCTTT.

On this clone itself: Compared with germline, one end of the junction differs, possibly owing to a read error. The rearrangement links TRBV7-7 to TRBJ2-5, with D perhaps TRBD2 (6 bases). The CDR3 length is 16 residues. Per germline, CDR1 SSHAT and CDR2 FNYEAQ (reference sequence). The chain's CDR3 is CASSPLGGSARGTQYF. The CDR3 nucleotides are TGTGCTAGCAGCCCCCTGGGGGGTTCAGCGCGAGGGACCCAGTACTTC.

J is TRBJ1-3 and V is TRBV10-2; 9 bases agree with TRBD1. The CDR3 contains 15 residues. Trimming cost V 6 bases and J 4 bases; bases outside gene matches: 7. Germline V gene sequence: CDR1 WSHSY, CDR2 SAAADI. CDR3 sequence reads: CASSGDRGNGNTIYF. The CDR3 DNA follows: TGCGCCAGCAGCGGTGACAGGGGGAACGGAAACACCATATATTTT.

The gene calls are TRBV5-6 and TRBJ1-3; TRBD1 agrees at 7 bases. V lost 1 base, J lost 3 bases, and 7 bases stayed unmatched. Germline CDR1 and CDR2: SGHDT and YYEEEE. The CDR3 covers 16 residues. CDR3 region: CASSLTGDIFGNTIYF. The CDR3 nucleotides are TGTGCCAGCAGCTTGACAGGGGACATCTTTGGAAACACCATATATTTT.

The chain combines TRBV5-1 with TRBJ2-5, with 10 bases that match TRBD1. V was pared by 5 bases and J by 0 bases, with 10 bases of the junction left unmatched. Looked up from germline, CDR1 is SGHRS and CDR2 is YFSETQ. The CDR3 totals 17 residues. The CDR3, as DNA: TGCGCCAGCAGTCCAGGGGACAGGGGCCTGTACCAAGAGACCCAGTACTTC. It specifies CASSPGDRGLYQETQYF. Full variable domain (remainder filled in from reference TRBV5-1 and TRBJ2-5): KAGVTQTPRYLIKTRGQQVTLSCSPISGHRSVSWYQQTPGQGLQFLFEYFSETQRNKGNFPGRFSGRQFSNSRSEMNVSTLELGDSALYLCASSPGDRGLYQETQYFGPGTRLLVL.

This rearrangement joins TRBV25-1 to TRBJ1-2, with TRBD1 matching over 11 bases. The CDR3 length is 15 residues. The V gene's germline CDR1 is MGHDK and CDR2 SYGVNS. Germline trimming cut 5 bases from V and 2 bases from J; bases unmatched to any gene: 4. The CDR3 nucleotides read TGTGCCAGCAGTAGGACAGGGGGCTCAAACTATGGCTACACCTTC. Encoded protein: CASSRTGGSNYGYTF.

The rearrangement links TRBV6-5 to TRBJ1-1; 8 nucleotides match TRBD1. Germline V CDR1 and CDR2: MNHEY, SVGAGI. There are 13 residues in the CDR3. V trimming: 2 bases; J trimming: 6 bases; junction bases outside the gene matches: 2. The CDR3 bases are TGTGCCAGCAGTTACCAGGGGGCCCCTGAAGCTTTCTTT. Amino acid sequence: CASSYQGAPEAFF.

The V call is TRBV4-2, the J call TRBJ2-3, with a weak D call TRBD1 (7 bases). Trimming left V 1 base short and J 4 bases short, with 12 bases between. The length of the CDR3 is 15 residues. The V gene's germline CDR1 is LGHNA and CDR2 YNFKEQ. CDR3: CASSQGQGGSDTQYF. The CDR3 region has the DNA TGTGCCAGCAGCCAAGGGCAGGGGGGCTCAGATACGCAGTATTTT.

This chain joins TRBV18 and TRBJ1-2, with 9 bases fitting TRBD1. The CDR3 sequence is 15 residues long. The germline CDR1 and CDR2 sequences are KGHSH and LQKENI. Trimming at V came to 4 bases and at J to 3 bases, leaving 6 bases not matched to a gene. The CDR3: CASSRTGGPDYGYTF. The CDR3 DNA is TGTGCCAGCTCACGAACAGGGGGCCCCGACTATGGCTACACCTTC. The variable domain in full, with the rest retrieved from reference TRBV18 and TRBJ1-2, is NAGVMQNPRHLVRRRGQEARLRCSPMKGHSHVYWYRQLPEEGLKFMVYLQKENIIDESGMPKERFSAEFPKEGPSILRIQQVVRGDSAAYFCASSRTGGPDYGYTFGSGTRLTVV.

The V gene is TRBV7-9, the J gene TRBJ2-7; D is unclear. Germline V gives CDR1 SEHNR, CDR2 FQNEAQ (reference sequence). There are 13 residues in the CDR3. Deletions cut 1 base from V and 3 bases from J, with 7 bases between. CDR3 bases: TGTGCCAGCAGCTTAGGGGCGTTCTACGAGCAGTACTTC. It codes for CASSLGAFYEQYF.

The V call is TRBV10-3, the J call TRBJ1-1; D perhaps matches TRBD1 (5 bases). V dropped 3 bases and J dropped 4 bases, with 9 bases sitting between them. Germline CDR1 ENHRY, CDR2 SYGVKD. This CDR3 is built from 13 residues. The CDR3 DNA follows: TGTGCCATCAGTGAATCGGGGGGCACTGAAGCTTTCTTT. This encodes CAISESGGTEAFF.

This sequence joins TRBV28 and TRBJ2-3; D is unresolved. The CDR3 length is 12 residues. CDR1 and CDR2 (germline): MDHEN, SYDVKM. Trimming took off 1 base at V and 9 bases at J, with 8 bases between the two ends. The CDR3 nucleotides read TGTGCCAGCAGTTTATCCGTTGTGACGCAGTATTTT. This gives the protein CASSLSVVTQYF. Based on the CDR3 plus reference TRBV28 and TRBJ2-3, the full variable domain is DVKVTQSSRYLVKRTGEKVFLECVQDMDHENMFWYRQDPGLGLRLIYFSYDVKMKEKGDIPEGYSVSREKKERFSLILESASTNQTSMYLCASSLSVVTQYFGPGTRLTVL.

The table lists this clone with a count of one. The chain recombines TRBV29-1 with TRBJ1-6; possibly TRBD1 for D (6 bases). V was shortened by 6 bases and J by 2 bases, with 11 bases between the two germline ends. The CDR3 totals 14 residues. Germline V CDR1 and CDR2: SQVTM, ANQGSEA. The CDR3 sequence: CSVTTGPYNSPLHF. The CDR3 nucleotides are TGCAGCGTGACGACAGGCCCCTATAATTCACCCCTCCACTTT.

This rearrangement joins TRBV6-1 to TRBJ1-4; 7 positions agree with TRBD1. There are 18 residues in the CDR3. Germline V CDR1 and CDR2: MNHNS, SASEGT. V gave up 0 bases and J gave up 7 bases; unmatched junction bases: 14. The CDR3 loop reads CASSEAGRGLRSGEKLFF. Written as DNA, the CDR3 is TGTGCCAGCAGTGAAGCAGGAAGGGGGCTTAGATCCGGTGAAAAACTGTTTTTT.

This clone was detected only a few times. V usage is TRBV4-2 and J usage is TRBJ2-1; 9 bases match TRBD2. After removal of 1 base from V and 7 bases from J, the junction contained 11 bases not matched to a gene. The CDR3 is 17 amino acids. Germline CDR1 and CDR2: LGHNA and YNFKEQ. CDR3 nucleotides: TGTGCCAGCAGCCAAGTATCTAGCGGGAAAGTCGGGAATGAGCAGTTCTTC. Encoded protein: CASSQVSSGKVGNEQFF.

The gene calls are TRBV28 and TRBJ2-1; 12 bases match TRBD2. V shed 5 bases and J 4 bases; nucleotides not matched to a gene: 3. CDR3 length: 15 amino acids. Germline V gene data show CDR1 as MDHEN and CDR2 as SYDVKM. In DNA form, the CDR3 reads TGTGCCAGCAGTAGGACTAGCGGGAAGTACAATGAGCAGTTCTTC. It is translated as CASSRTSGKYNEQFF.

The chain links TRBV14 to TRBJ1-2, with D perhaps matching TRBD1 (5 bases). Germline assignment: CDR1 SGHDN and CDR2 FVKESK. The CDR3 length is 13 residues. The V end was cut by 4 bases, the J end by 6 bases, with 12 bases between. The CDR3 coding sequence is TGTGCCAGCAGCCCCCGACAGACGGATGGCTACACCTTC. Translated: CASSPRQTDGYTF. Combining the CDR3 with reference TRBV14 and TRBJ1-2 gives the whole variable domain EAGVTQFPSHSVIEKGQTVTLRCDPISGHDNLYWYRRVMGKEIKFLLHFVKESKQDESGMPNNRFLAERTGGTYSTLKVQPAELEDSGVYFCASSPRQTDGYTFGSGTRLTVV.